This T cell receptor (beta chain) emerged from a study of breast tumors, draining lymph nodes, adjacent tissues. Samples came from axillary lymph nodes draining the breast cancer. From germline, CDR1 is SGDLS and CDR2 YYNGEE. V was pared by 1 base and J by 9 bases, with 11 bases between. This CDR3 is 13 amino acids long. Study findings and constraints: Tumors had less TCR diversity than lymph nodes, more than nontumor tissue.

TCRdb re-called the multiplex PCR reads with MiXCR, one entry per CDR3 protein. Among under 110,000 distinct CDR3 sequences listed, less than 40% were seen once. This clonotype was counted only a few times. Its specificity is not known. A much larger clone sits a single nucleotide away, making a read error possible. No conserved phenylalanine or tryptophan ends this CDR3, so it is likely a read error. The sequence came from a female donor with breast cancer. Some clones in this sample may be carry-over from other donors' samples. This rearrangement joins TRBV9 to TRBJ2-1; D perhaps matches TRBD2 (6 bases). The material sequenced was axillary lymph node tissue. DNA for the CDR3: TGTGCCAGCAGCGTATATGGGGGAGGTGAGCAGTTCTCC. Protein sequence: CASSVYGGGEQFS.